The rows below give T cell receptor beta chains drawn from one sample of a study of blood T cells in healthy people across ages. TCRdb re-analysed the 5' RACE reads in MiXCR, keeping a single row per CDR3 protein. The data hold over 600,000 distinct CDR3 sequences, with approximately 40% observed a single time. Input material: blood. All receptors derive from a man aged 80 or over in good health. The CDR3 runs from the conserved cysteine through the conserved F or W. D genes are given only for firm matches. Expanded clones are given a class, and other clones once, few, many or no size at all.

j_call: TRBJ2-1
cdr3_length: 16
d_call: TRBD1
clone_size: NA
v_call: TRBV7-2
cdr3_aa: CASSLRGDRGLGEQFF
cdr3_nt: TGTGCCAGCAGCCTCAGAGGGGACAGGGGTCTCGGTGAGCAGTTCTTC

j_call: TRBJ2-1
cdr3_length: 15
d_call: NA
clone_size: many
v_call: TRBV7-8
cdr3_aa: CASSLAGAVYNEQFF
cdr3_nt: TGTGCCAGCAGCTTAGCGGGGGCCGTGTACAATGAGCAGTTCTTC

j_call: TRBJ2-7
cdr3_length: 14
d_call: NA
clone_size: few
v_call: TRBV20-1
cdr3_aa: CSAPTTVWGNEQYF
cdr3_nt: TGCAGTGCCCCGACCACGGTGTGGGGCAACGAGCAGTACTTC

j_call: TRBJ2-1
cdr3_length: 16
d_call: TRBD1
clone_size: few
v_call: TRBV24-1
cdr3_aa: CATSEKTGGTYNEQFF
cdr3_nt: TGTGCCACCAGTGAAAAAACAGGGGGCACCTACAATGAGCAGTTCTTC

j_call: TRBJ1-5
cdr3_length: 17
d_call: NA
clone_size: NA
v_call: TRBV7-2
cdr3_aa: CASSPRQLTNSNQPQHF
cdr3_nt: TGTGCCAGCAGCCCCCGACAGCTTACTAATAGCAATCAGCCCCAGCATTTT

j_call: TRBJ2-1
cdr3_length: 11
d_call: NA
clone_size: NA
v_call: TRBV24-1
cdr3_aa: CATSRGGEQFF
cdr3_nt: TGTGCCACCAGCCGGGGCGGCGAGCAGTTCTTC

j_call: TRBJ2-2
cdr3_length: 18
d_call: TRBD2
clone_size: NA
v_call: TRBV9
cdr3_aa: CASSPRTSGQMNTGELFF
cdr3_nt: TGTGCCAGCAGCCCCCGGACTAGCGGACAAATGAACACCGGGGAGCTGTTTTTT

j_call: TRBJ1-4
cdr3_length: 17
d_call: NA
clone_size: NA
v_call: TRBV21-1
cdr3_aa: CASSKGRQTGLNEKLFF
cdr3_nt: TGTGCCAGCAGCAAAGGGCGTCAGACCGGACTTAATGAAAAACTGTTTTTT

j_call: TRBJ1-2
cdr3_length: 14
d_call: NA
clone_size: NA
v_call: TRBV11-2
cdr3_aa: CASSLGFRLYGYTF
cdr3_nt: TGTGCCAGCAGCTTAGGCTTCAGACTCTATGGCTACACCTTC

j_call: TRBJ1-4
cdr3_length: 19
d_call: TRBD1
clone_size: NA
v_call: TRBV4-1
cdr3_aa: CASSQPTVGTARANEKLFF
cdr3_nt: TGCGCCAGCAGCCAACCAACCGTCGGGACAGCGAGAGCTAATGAAAAACTGTTTTTT

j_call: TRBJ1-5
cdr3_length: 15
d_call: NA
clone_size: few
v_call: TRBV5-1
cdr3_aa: CASSWLGTADQPQHF
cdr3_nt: TGCGCCAGCAGCTGGCTGGGAACAGCCGATCAGCCCCAGCATTTT

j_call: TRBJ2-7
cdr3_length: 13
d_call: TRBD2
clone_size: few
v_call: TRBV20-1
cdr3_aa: CSAGGGQIYEQYF
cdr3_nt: TGCAGTGCCGGGGGAGGGCAGATATACGAGCAGTACTTC

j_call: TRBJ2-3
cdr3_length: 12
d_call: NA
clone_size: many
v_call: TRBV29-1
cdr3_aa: CSVVDGTDTQYF
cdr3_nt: TGCAGCGTTGTTGATGGCACAGATACGCAGTATTTT

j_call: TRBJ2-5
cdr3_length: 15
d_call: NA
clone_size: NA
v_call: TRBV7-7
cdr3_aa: CASSLSLRGGETQYF
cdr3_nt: TGTGCTAGCAGCTTAAGCCTGCGGGGCGGGGAGACCCAGTACTTC

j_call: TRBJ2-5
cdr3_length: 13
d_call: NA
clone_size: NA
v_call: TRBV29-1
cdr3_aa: CSAGAWGQETQYF
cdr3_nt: TGCAGCGCGGGGGCTTGGGGTCAAGAGACCCAGTACTTC

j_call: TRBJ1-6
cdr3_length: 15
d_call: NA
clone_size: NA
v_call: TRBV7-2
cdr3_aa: CASSSLPEGRSPLHF
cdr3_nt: TGTGCCAGCAGCTCTCTACCAGAGGGTCGGTCACCCCTCCACTTT

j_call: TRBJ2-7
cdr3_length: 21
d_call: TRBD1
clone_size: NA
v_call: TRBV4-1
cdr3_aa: CASSQDLNIVPTRDRGYEQYF
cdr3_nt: TGCGCCAGCAGCCAAGATTTGAATATCGTTCCGACGAGGGACAGGGGCTACGAGCAGTACTTC

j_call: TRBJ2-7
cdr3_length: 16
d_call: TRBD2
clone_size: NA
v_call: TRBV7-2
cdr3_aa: CASSLESGRVGNEQYF
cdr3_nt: TGTGCCAGCAGCTTAGAGAGCGGGAGAGTAGGCAATGAGCAGTACTTC

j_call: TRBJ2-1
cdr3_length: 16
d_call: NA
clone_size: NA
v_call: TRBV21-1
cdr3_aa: CASSKAPKGSYNEQFF
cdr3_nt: TGTGCCAGCAGCAAAGCCCCAAAGGGGTCCTACAATGAGCAGTTCTTC

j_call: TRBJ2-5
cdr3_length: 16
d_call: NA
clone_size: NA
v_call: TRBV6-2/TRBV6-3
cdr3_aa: CASSPGVRGPAETQYF
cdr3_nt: TGTGCCAGCTCTCCAGGTGTCAGGGGCCCAGCAGAGACCCAGTACTTC

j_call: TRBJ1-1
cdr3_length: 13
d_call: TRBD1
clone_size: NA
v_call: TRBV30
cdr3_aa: CAWRGQGVTEAFF
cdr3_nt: TGTGCCTGGAGAGGGCAGGGGGTAACTGAAGCTTTCTTT

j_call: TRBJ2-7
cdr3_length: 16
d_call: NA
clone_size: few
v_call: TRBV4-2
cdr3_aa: CASSQGWTASEAEQYF
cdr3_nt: TGTGCCAGCAGCCAAGGATGGACGGCTAGCGAGGCGGAGCAGTACTTC

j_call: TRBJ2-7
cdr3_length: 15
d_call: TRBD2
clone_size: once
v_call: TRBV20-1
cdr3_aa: CSASPSGGVYNEQYF
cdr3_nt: TGCAGTGCTAGTCCTAGCGGGGGGGTTTACAATGAGCAGTACTTC

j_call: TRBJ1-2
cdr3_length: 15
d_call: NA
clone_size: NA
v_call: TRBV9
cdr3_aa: CASSPRAGANYGYTF
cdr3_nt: TGTGCCAGCAGCCCCCGGGCAGGGGCTAACTATGGCTACACCTTC

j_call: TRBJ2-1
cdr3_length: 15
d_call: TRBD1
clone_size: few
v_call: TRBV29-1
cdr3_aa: CSVVDRGTASNEQFF
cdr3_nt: TGCAGCGTTGTTGATCGAGGGACAGCATCCAATGAGCAGTTCTTC

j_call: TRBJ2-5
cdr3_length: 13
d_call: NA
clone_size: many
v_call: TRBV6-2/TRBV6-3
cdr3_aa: CASSLRVGETQYF
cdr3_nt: TGTGCCAGCAGTTTAAGGGTTGGAGAGACCCAGTACTTC

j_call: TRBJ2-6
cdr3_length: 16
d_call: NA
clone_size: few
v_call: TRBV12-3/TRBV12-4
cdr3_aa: CAIQEGPLSGSNVLTF
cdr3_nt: TGTGCCATACAGGAGGGGCCATTATCGGGGTCCAACGTCCTGACTTTC

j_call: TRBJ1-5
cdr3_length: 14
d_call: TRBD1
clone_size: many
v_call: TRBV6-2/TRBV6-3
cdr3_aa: CASTGTASNQPQHF
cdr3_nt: TGTGCCAGCACCGGGACAGCTTCCAATCAGCCCCAGCATTTT

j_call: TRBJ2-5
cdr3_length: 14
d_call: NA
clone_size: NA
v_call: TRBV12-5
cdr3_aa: CASGSGKPRETQYF
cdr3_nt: TGTGCTAGTGGGTCGGGAAAACCAAGGGAGACCCAGTACTTC

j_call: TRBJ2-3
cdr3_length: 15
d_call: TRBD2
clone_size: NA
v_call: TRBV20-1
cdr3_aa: CSANLAGTNLYTQYF
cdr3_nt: TGCAGTGCTAACCTAGCGGGGACAAACCTATATACGCAGTATTTT

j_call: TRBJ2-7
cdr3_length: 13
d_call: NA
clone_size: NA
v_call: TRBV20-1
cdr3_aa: CSAPDRNSYEQYF
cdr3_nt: TGCAGTGCACCCGACAGAAACTCCTACGAGCAGTACTTC

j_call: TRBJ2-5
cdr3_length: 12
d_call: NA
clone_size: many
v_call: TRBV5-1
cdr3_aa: CASSLEQETQYF
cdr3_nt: TGTGCCAGCAGTTTAGAGCAAGAGACCCAGTACTTC

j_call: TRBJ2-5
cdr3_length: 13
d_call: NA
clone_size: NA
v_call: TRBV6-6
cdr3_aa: CASSYLPGETQYF
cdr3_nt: TGTGCCAGCAGTTACCTCCCCGGGGAGACCCAGTACTTC

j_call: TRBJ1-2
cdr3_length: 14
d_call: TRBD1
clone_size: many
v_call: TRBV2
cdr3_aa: CASRETGGEYGYTF
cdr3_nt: TGTGCCAGCAGGGAGACAGGGGGCGAATATGGCTACACCTTC

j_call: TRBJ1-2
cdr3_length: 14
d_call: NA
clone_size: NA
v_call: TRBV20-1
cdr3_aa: CSASDSTGPYGYTF
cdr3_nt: TGCAGTGCCAGCGACAGCACCGGACCATATGGCTACACCTTC

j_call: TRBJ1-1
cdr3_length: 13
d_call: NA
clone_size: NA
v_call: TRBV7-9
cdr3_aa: CASSSSGGDEAFF
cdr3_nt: TGTGCCAGCAGCTCCTCGGGGGGGGATGAAGCTTTCTTT

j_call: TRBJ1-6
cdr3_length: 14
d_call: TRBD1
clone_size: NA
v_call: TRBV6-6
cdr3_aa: CATQGESYNSPLHF
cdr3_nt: TGTGCCACCCAGGGGGAATCATATAATTCACCCCTCCACTTT

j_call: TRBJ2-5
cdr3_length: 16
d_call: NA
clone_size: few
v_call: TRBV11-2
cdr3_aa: CASSLVLGRWEKTQYF
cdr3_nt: TGTGCCAGCAGCTTAGTATTGGGGAGGTGGGAAAAGACCCAGTACTTC

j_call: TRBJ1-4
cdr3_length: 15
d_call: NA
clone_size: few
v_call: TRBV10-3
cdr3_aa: CALVLSRAFWEKLFF
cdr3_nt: TGTGCCCTGGTCCTCAGCAGGGCCTTTTGGGAAAAACTGTTTTTT